The clone carrying this TCR beta chain appeared a single time. The assay was immunoSEQ multiplex PCR, and TCRdb's table has in-frame clones only and misses some. The profile covers 65,000 to 95,000 clones, with about 82% appearing a single time and 6.5% to 7.5% taken by the ten largest. This specimen belongs to a study of OX40 agonist ivuxolimab in advanced cancers. Germline CDR1 reads GTSNPN; CDR2 reads SVGIG (reference sequence). The CDR3 covers 14 residues. V shed 3 bases and J shed 1 base, with 12 bases lying between them. This specimen consisted of CD4+ or CD8+ T cells sorted from blood, obtained in a trial of the OX40 agonist ivuxolimab. The clonotype originates from an adult with an advanced solid tumor such as melanoma, head and neck, liver or kidney cancer. The V and J genes are TRBV30 and TRBJ2-5; D perhaps matches TRBD2 (6 bases). The CDR3 nucleotides are TGTGCCTGGAGCCTAGCGCCATCCCAAGAGACCCAGTACTTC. Translated, it gives CAWSLAPSQETQYF.